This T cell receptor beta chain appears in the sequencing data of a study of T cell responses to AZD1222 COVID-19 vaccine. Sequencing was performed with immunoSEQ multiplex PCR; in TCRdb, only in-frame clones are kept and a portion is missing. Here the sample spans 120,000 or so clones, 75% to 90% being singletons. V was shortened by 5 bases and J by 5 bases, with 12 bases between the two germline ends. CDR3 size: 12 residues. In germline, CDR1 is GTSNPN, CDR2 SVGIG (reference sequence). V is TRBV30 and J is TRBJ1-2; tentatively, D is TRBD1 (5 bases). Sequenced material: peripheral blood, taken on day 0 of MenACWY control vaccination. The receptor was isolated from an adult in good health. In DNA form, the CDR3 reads TGTGCCTGGCTGGACAACAGATATGGCTACACCTTC. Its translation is CAWLDNRYGYTF.